Listed here are 20 T cell receptor beta chains from one sample, sequenced in a study of response to subunit inactivated influenza vaccine. From the RT-PCR reads, TCRdb called clonotypes with MiXCR, one entry per CDR3 protein. The table records around 530,000 distinct CDR3 sequences, 12% of them present only once. The sequencing used PBMCs from blood, collected on the day of vaccination. These receptors were obtained from a man aged 45 to 65 who received an inactivated influenza vaccine.

This clonotype turned up a few times. V gene TRBV12-3 or TRBV12-4 combines with J gene TRBJ1-1, with a possible D match to TRBD1 (6 bases). Trimming shortened V by 5 bases and J by 5 bases, and 21 bases separated the two germline ends. The length of the CDR3 is 16 residues. This CDR3 is CASSPPGRGFMTEAFF. The CDR3 DNA sequence: TGTGCCAGCAGTCCCCCGGGGAGGGGGTTCATGACTGAAGCTTTCTTT.

V usage is TRBV6-2 or TRBV6-3 and J usage is TRBJ2-3; D is perhaps TRBD2 (5 bases). Trimming took off 1 base at V and 5 bases at J, with 13 bases between the two ends. CDR1 is MNHEY, CDR2 SVGEGT, per germline. CDR3 length: 15 residues. Written as DNA, the CDR3 is TGTGCCAGCAGTTACTTCTCCCTAGCCGGAGATACGCAGTATTTT. As protein: CASSYFSLAGDTQYF.

The chain links TRBV5-5 to TRBJ2-3; D is perhaps TRBD2 (6 bases). V gave up 5 bases and J gave up 2 bases, with 15 bases separating them. Germline CDR1 and CDR2: SGHKS and YYEKEE (reference sequence). This CDR3 comprises 15 residues. In DNA, the CDR3 is TGTGCCAGCAGATTCTGGGACTTGATCACAGATACGCAGTATTTT. The encoded protein is CASRFWDLITDTQYF. Full variable domain (rest looked up from reference TRBV5-5 and TRBJ2-3): DAGVTQSPTHLIKTRGQQVTLRCSPISGHKSVSWYQQVLGQGPQFIFQYYEKEERGRGNFPDRFSARQFPNYSSELNVNALLLGDSALYLCASRFWDLITDTQYFGPGTRLTVL.

This rearrangement joins TRBV27 to TRBJ1-3; TRBD1 agrees at 7 bases. CDR1 and CDR2 (germline): MNHEY, SMNVEV (reference sequence). V was clipped by 5 bases and J by 4 bases; unmatched bases: 5. The CDR3 is 14 amino acids. CDR3 in amino acids: CASSPMDRGNTIYF. CDR3 nucleotides: TGTGCCAGCAGTCCCATGGACAGGGGAAACACCATATATTTT.

The chain uses TRBV30 and TRBJ1-2; D might be TRBD1 (6 bases). The V end lost 5 bases, the J end lost 8 bases, and 15 bases lay between the germline ends. Germline assignment: CDR1 GTSNPN and CDR2 SVGIG (reference sequence). This CDR3 comprises 12 residues. The CDR3 here is CAWRGAKEGYTF. As DNA, the CDR3 is TGTGCCTGGCGGGGGGCTAAGGAAGGCTACACCTTC.

This clonotype was counted many times. The chain combines TRBV7-2 with TRBJ2-7; no definite D call. Germline V gene sequence: CDR1 SGHTA, CDR2 FQGNSA. The germline V and J ends were trimmed by 1 base and 3 bases, with 7 bases remaining between them. The CDR3 loop spans 13 amino acids. The CDR3 DNA reads as TGTGCCAGCAGCTTAGGCCAGAACTACGAGCAGTACTTC. It specifies CASSLGQNYEQYF.

J is TRBJ2-3 and V is TRBV21-1; the table calls TRBD2, which could not be checked here. TRBV21-1 is described as a pseudogene. This CDR3 is built from 17 residues. DNA for the CDR3: TGTGCCAGCAGCTGCCCGGAGCGACTAGCGGACACAGATACGCAGTATTTT. It translates to CASSCPERLADTDTQYF.

In its sample, this clonotype was seen a few times. The chain links TRBV10-3 to TRBJ2-2, with unresolved D. V was cut by 6 bases and J by 7 bases, with 18 bases left in between. The CDR3 spans 15 residues. Germline V gives CDR1 ENHRY, CDR2 SYGVKD. The CDR3, as DNA: TGTGCCATCAGGTCCAAAAAAGGCACGATCGGGGAGCTGTTTTTT. Translation: CAIRSKKGTIGELFF.

This clonotype was observed many times. V and J are TRBV15 and TRBJ2-2, with D perhaps TRBD2 (6 bases). The CDR3 loop spans 14 amino acids. Germline V gene sequence: CDR1 LNHNV, CDR2 YYDKDF (reference sequence). V lost 1 base to trimming and J lost 6 bases, with 9 bases between them. The CDR3 sequence: CATSRGGKAGELFF. The DNA of the CDR3 is TGTGCCACCAGCAGAGGCGGGAAGGCCGGGGAGCTGTTTTTT.

This chain connects TRBV5-1 to TRBJ2-7, with D possibly being TRBD1 (6 bases). The V end lost 0 bases, the J end lost 5 bases, and 15 bases lay between the germline ends. Germline CDR1 is SGHRS and CDR2 is YFSETQ. This CDR3 has 15 amino acids. The CDR3 loop is CASSLGGTPGDEQYF. The DNA of the CDR3 is TGCGCCAGCAGCTTGGGAGGGACACCCGGGGACGAGCAGTACTTC.

In this sample, this clonotype turned up many times. The V and J genes are TRBV6-1 and TRBJ2-5; a possible D gene is TRBD2 (5 bases). The CDR3 extends over 13 amino acids. Trimming took 2 bases from V and 2 from J, leaving 6 bases between them. Per germline, CDR1 MNHNS and CDR2 SASEGT. The CDR3 spells CASSEREQETQYF. Here the CDR3 DNA reads TGTGCCAGCAGTGAACGGGAACAAGAGACCCAGTACTTC.

This clonotype was recorded at least ten times. The chain recombines TRBV29-1 with TRBJ2-5, with a tentative D call TRBD2 (6 bases). The V and J ends lost 5 bases and 2 bases respectively, with 12 bases between them. The germline V gene encodes CDR1 SQVTM and CDR2 ANQGSEA. The CDR3 runs to 13 residues. CDR3 region: CSVYGRGQETQYF. The CDR3 DNA sequence: TGCAGCGTTTACGGACGGGGGCAAGAGACCCAGTACTTC. Variable domain in full (rest from reference TRBV29-1 and TRBJ2-5): SAVISQKPSRDICQRGTSLTIQCQVDSQVTMMFWYRQQPGQSLTLIATANQGSEATYESGFVIDKFPISRPNLTFSTLTVSNMSPEDSSIYLCSVYGRGQETQYFGPGTRLLVL.

The chain links TRBV7-8 to TRBJ2-2, with 7 bases fitting TRBD1. The germline gives CDR1 SGHVS, CDR2 FQNEAQ. V shed 2 bases and J 0 bases; nucleotides not matched to a gene: 3. CDR3 length equals 16 residues. The CDR3: CASSLLGTANTGELFF. CDR3 in DNA: TGTGCCAGCAGCTTACTCGGGACAGCGAACACCGGGGAGCTGTTTTTT.

The table lists this clonotype with a few counts. The V and J genes are TRBV7-2 and TRBJ1-4, with 9 bases fitting TRBD1. Germline V gene sequence: CDR1 SGHTA, CDR2 FQGNSA. The ends lost 5 bases at V and 7 bases at J; junction bases unmatched: 8. This CDR3 spans 15 amino acids. DNA of the CDR3: TGTGCCAGCAGCCCAAGACAGGGGGTGTTTGAAAAACTGTTTTTT. Encoded protein: CASSPRQGVFEKLFF. Full variable domain (missing parts from reference TRBV7-2 and TRBJ1-4): GAGVSQSPSNKVTEKGKDVELRCDPISGHTALYWYRQSLGQGLEFLIYFQGNSAPDKSGLPSDRFSAERTGGSVSTLTIQRTQQEDSAVYLCASSPRQGVFEKLFFGSGTQLSVL.

This clonotype has a count of ten or more. This chain joins TRBV6-5 and TRBJ2-1; D ambiguous. The CDR3 loop spans 15 amino acids. V lost 0 bases to trimming and J lost 7 bases, with 13 bases between them. The germline CDR1 and CDR2 sequences are MNHEY and SVGAGI. The CDR3 nucleotides read TGTGCCAGCAGTTACTCGCGAGTGTGGGGAAATGAGCAGTTCTTC. It translates to CASSYSRVWGNEQFF.

A few counts support this clonotype. The chain carries TRBV25-1 and TRBJ2-7; D might be TRBD1 or TRBD2, each matching 5 bases. Trimming shortened V by 6 bases and J by 2 bases, and 20 bases separated the two germline ends. The CDR3 is made up of 16 amino acids. CDR1 is MGHDK, CDR2 SYGVNS, per germline. The CDR3 spells CASSAHGAPGTYEQYF. DNA of the CDR3: TGTGCCAGCAGCGCGCACGGGGCACCGGGAACCTACGAGCAGTACTTC.

This clonotype appeared many times. The chain combines TRBV6-2 or TRBV6-3 with TRBJ2-1; TRBD2 might be the D (5 bases). The germline V gene has CDR1 MNHEY and CDR2 SVGEGT. V gave up 2 bases and J gave up 12 bases, with 11 bases separating them. This CDR3 has 12 residues. For the CDR3, the DNA is TGTGCCAGCAGTTACGATAGCGTCAGGCAGTTCTTC. Its protein is CASSYDSVRQFF.

This clonotype was counted a few times. The V call is TRBV5-1, the J call TRBJ2-7; TRBD2 aligns across 10 bases. CDR1 is SGHRS and CDR2 is YFSETQ in the germline V gene. V shed 3 bases, J shed 5 bases, and the junction held 14 bases outside the gene matches. The CDR3 is made up of 17 amino acids. CDR3 sequence reads: CASSWGRGLAGDHEQYF. CDR3 nucleotide sequence: TGCGCCAGCAGCTGGGGCAGGGGGCTAGCGGGAGACCACGAGCAGTACTTC.

This clonotype has a handful of counts. The genes are TRBV3-1 and TRBJ1-5; tentatively, D is TRBD1 (5 bases). Germline assignment: CDR1 LGHDT and CDR2 YNNKEL (reference sequence). Trimming removed 8 bases from V and 6 bases from J, with 23 bases in between. The CDR3 consists of 16 residues. The CDR3 DNA sequence: TGTGCCAGCGCCGGGACCCAGAAAGGGCAGGTTCAGCCCCAGCATTTT. It specifies CASAGTQKGQVQPQHF.

This clonotype was seen a few times. As DNA, the CDR3 is TGTGCCAGCAGCAAAAGGGAGGGCCCCAAAGACGAGCAGTACTTC. Translating gives CASSKREGPKDEQYF. The V call is TRBV12-3 or TRBV12-4, the J call TRBJ2-7; the match to TRBD2 covers 7 bases. J lost 5 bases, V lost 6 bases, and 13 bases had no gene match. The CDR3 totals 15 residues.